These 12 T cell receptor beta chains share one sample of origin, sequenced in a study of blood T cell repertoires in COVID-19. Produced via immunoSEQ multiplex PCR; TCRdb's table is partial and in-frame only. The sample has about 330,000 clones, approximately 85% seen once; the top ten hold just over 7%. The sequenced material came from peripheral blood. These receptors were collected from a human donor in a cohort sampled during active COVID-19.

The rearrangement uses TRBV7-2 and TRBJ1-1, with TRBD1 matching over 8 bases. J was trimmed by 4 bases and V by 4 bases; bases with no gene match: 5. From germline, CDR1 is SGHTA and CDR2 FQGNSA. This CDR3 spans 14 amino acids. CDR3 nucleotide sequence: TGTGCCAGCAGCTCCCCCGGACAGGGCACTGAAGCTTTCTTT. Protein product: CASSSPGQGTEAFF.

The chain employs TRBV7-2 and TRBJ2-3, with TRBD2 matching over 13 bases. CDR1 SGHTA and CDR2 FQGNSA come from the germline V gene. Trimming at V came to 5 bases and at J to 5 bases, leaving 10 bases not matched to a gene. The CDR3 totals 17 residues. The chain's CDR3 is CASSPRLAGGRGDTQYF. Written as DNA, the CDR3 is TGTGCCAGCAGCCCCCGACTAGCGGGGGGCCGTGGAGATACGCAGTATTTT.

The chain carries TRBV6-6 and TRBJ1-4; 10 bases are a match to TRBD1. In germline, CDR1 is MNHNY, CDR2 SVGAGI (reference sequence). The trim removed 5 bases at V and 5 bases at J, leaving 2 bases unmatched. The CDR3 length is 14 residues. CDR3 nucleotides: TGTGCCAGCAGTACGGACAGGGGGAATGAAAAACTGTTTTTT. As protein: CASSTDRGNEKLFF.

The chain uses TRBV27 and TRBJ2-2; 7 bases agree with TRBD1. With V trimmed by 5 bases and J by 5 bases, 11 bases remained unmatched. This CDR3 spans 16 amino acids. CDR1 and CDR2 (germline): MNHEY, SMNVEV (reference sequence). The CDR3 region is CASSPTTGRRTGELFF. The CDR3 nucleotides are TGTGCCAGCAGTCCCACGACAGGGCGAAGAACCGGGGAGCTGTTTTTT.

This clone was observed a few times. The gene calls are TRBV12-5 and TRBJ2-5; D possibly corresponds to TRBD2 (7 bases). This CDR3 is built from 14 residues. Germline V CDR1 and CDR2: LGHNT, FRNRAP. V lost 5 bases and J 5 bases, leaving 15 bases between the germline ends. DNA of the CDR3: TGTGCTAGTGGTCCCGGGGGGCCTGGGGAGACCCAGTACTTC. Its protein product is CASGPGGPGETQYF.

This clone was recorded only once. This CDR3 is also generated by other DNA sequences in the sample. V usage is TRBV30 and J usage is TRBJ1-2; D is perhaps TRBD1 (6 bases). V was shortened by 0 bases and J by 7 bases, with 6 bases between the two germline ends. Germline CDR1 and CDR2: GTSNPN and SVGIG (reference sequence). This CDR3 is 11 amino acids long. CDR3 protein: CAWSVGGGYTF. The DNA for the CDR3 is TGTGCCTGGAGTGTAGGGGGTGGCTACACCTTC.

J is TRBJ2-7 and V is TRBV5-1, with 12 bases that match TRBD1. The CDR3 runs 17 residues. J gave up 2 bases and V 4 bases, and 10 bases lay outside the gene matches. Germline lookup yields CDR1 SGHRS and CDR2 YFSETQ. CDR3 region: CASSPGTGGVGTYEQYF. CDR3 sequence (DNA): TGCGCCAGCAGCCCCGGGACAGGGGGCGTCGGCACCTACGAGCAGTACTTC.

The rearrangement links TRBV30 to TRBJ2-4; D is unclear. Trimming pared 2 bases from V and 8 bases from J, leaving 10 bases between. CDR1 GTSNPN and CDR2 SVGIG come from the germline V gene (reference sequence). The CDR3 covers 12 residues. CDR3 sequence: CAWSKVVDIQYF. In DNA, the CDR3 is TGTGCCTGGAGTAAAGTAGTGGACATTCAGTACTTC.

J is TRBJ1-2 and V is TRBV6-4; tentatively, D is TRBD1 (6 bases). The CDR3 runs 15 residues. Trimming took off 6 bases at V and 6 bases at J, with 20 bases between the two ends. Germline V gene sequence: CDR1 MRHNA, CDR2 SNTAGT. The DNA of the CDR3 is TGTGCCAGCAGACCGGACAGCCTTATTCCCCATGGCTACACCTTC. It encodes CASRPDSLIPHGYTF.

J is TRBJ1-1 and V is TRBV12-3 or TRBV12-4, with no clear D. With 8 bases removed from V and 12 bases from J, the gap between germline ends came to 16 bases. This CDR3 region has 11 residues. The CDR3 is CASGDHGTTFF. The CDR3 region has the DNA TGTGCCAGCGGAGATCACGGTACCACTTTCTTT.

The chain carries TRBV5-1 and TRBJ2-7; unclear D gene. Germline CDR1 reads SGHRS; CDR2 reads YFSETQ. The ends were cut back, 0 bases at V and 0 bases at J, with 7 bases in the middle. The CDR3 sequence is 14 residues long. CDR3 nucleotide sequence: TGCGCCAGCAGCTTGGGGCAACCCTCCTACGAGCAGTACTTC. This sequence encodes CASSLGQPSYEQYF.

The CDR3 DNA reads TGTGCCAGCTCACCAAAGCCAGGGGGCAACACTGAAGCTTTCTTT. Encoded protein: CASSPKPGGNTEAFF. The chain carries TRBV18 and TRBJ1-1; 8 nucleotides agree with TRBD1. V shed 2 bases and J 2 bases; nucleotides not matched to a gene: 4. Germline V lookup: CDR1 KGHSH, CDR2 LQKENI. The CDR3 covers 15 residues.